This is a list of T cell receptor beta chains from one sample in a study of T cells after yellow fever vaccination. In TCRdb, the 5' RACE reads were re-called with MiXCR into one record per CDR3 protein. The profile shows roughly 250,000 distinct CDR3 sequences, over 10% of them singletons. Sequences were derived from CD4+ T cells sorted from PBMCs, sampled 45 days after the yellow fever booster vaccination. These receptors were obtained from a man aged 30 to 39 who received the YFV17D yellow fever vaccine. The CDR3 runs from the conserved cysteine through the conserved F or W. The order of the fields is CDR3 length, J gene, D gene, clone size, V gene, CDR3 protein, CDR3 DNA. A D gene is named only where the DNA matches it firmly. A row's size may be missing; if present it is once, few, many or a size class.

cdr3_length: 12; j_call: TRBJ1-6; d_call: TRBD1; clone_size: few; v_call: TRBV6-5; cdr3_aa: CASNDRGAPLHF; cdr3_nt: TGTGCCAGCAATGACAGGGGGGCACCCCTCCACTTT
cdr3_length: 14; j_call: TRBJ1-2; d_call: TRBD1; clone_size: .; v_call: TRBV28; cdr3_aa: CASSSGGAIYGYTF; cdr3_nt: TGTGCCAGCAGTTCAGGGGGCGCGATCTATGGCTACACCTTC
cdr3_length: 17; j_call: TRBJ2-1; d_call: .; clone_size: .; v_call: TRBV12-3/TRBV12-4; cdr3_aa: CASSLSKWSGSYNEQFF; cdr3_nt: TGTGCCAGCAGTTTATCCAAATGGAGTGGGTCTTACAATGAGCAGTTCTTC
cdr3_length: 13; j_call: TRBJ2-7; d_call: TRBD2; clone_size: few; v_call: TRBV20-1; cdr3_aa: CSAAAGVEHEQYF; cdr3_nt: TGCAGTGCCGCAGCGGGAGTAGAGCACGAGCAGTACTTC
cdr3_length: 16; j_call: TRBJ2-1; d_call: TRBD2; clone_size: .; v_call: TRBV20-1; cdr3_aa: CSAHNSGRGSYNEQFF; cdr3_nt: TGCAGTGCCCATAACAGCGGGAGGGGATCCTACAATGAGCAGTTCTTC
cdr3_length: 16; j_call: TRBJ2-2; d_call: TRBD1; clone_size: .; v_call: TRBV7-9; cdr3_aa: CASSSWDRGTYGELFF; cdr3_nt: TGTGCCAGCAGTTCCTGGGACAGGGGTACTTACGGGGAGCTGTTTTTT
cdr3_length: 14; j_call: TRBJ2-1; d_call: TRBD2; clone_size: few; v_call: TRBV6-1; cdr3_aa: CASSRAGESNEQFF; cdr3_nt: TGTGCCAGCAGCCGAGCGGGAGAGAGCAATGAGCAGTTCTTC
cdr3_length: 12; j_call: TRBJ2-7; d_call: .; clone_size: many; v_call: TRBV6-6; cdr3_aa: CASSPLLYEQYF; cdr3_nt: TGTGCCAGCAGTCCCTTGTTGTACGAGCAGTACTTC
cdr3_length: 12; j_call: TRBJ2-3; d_call: .; clone_size: .; v_call: TRBV10-2; cdr3_aa: CASIQRGDTQYF; cdr3_nt: TGCGCCAGCATTCAGAGGGGAGATACGCAGTATTTT
cdr3_length: 15; j_call: TRBJ2-5; d_call: .; clone_size: few; v_call: TRBV20-1; cdr3_aa: CSARDPGQVGETQYF; cdr3_nt: TGCAGTGCTAGAGATCCGGGTCAGGTGGGGGAGACCCAGTACTTC
cdr3_length: 15; j_call: TRBJ2-2; d_call: .; clone_size: few; v_call: TRBV5-1; cdr3_aa: CASSTDGRGAGELFF; cdr3_nt: TGCGCCAGCAGCACGGATGGCCGGGGCGCCGGGGAGCTGTTTTTT
cdr3_length: 15; j_call: TRBJ2-1; d_call: TRBD2; clone_size: .; v_call: TRBV12-3/TRBV12-4; cdr3_aa: CASSFASGVNNEQFF; cdr3_nt: TGTGCCAGCAGTTTCGCTAGCGGAGTTAACAATGAGCAGTTCTTC
cdr3_length: 16; j_call: TRBJ2-1; d_call: TRBD2; clone_size: .; v_call: TRBV7-2; cdr3_aa: CASSLGALAGVNEQFF; cdr3_nt: TGTGCCAGCAGCTTAGGAGCACTAGCGGGAGTCAATGAGCAGTTCTTC
cdr3_length: 19; j_call: TRBJ2-3; d_call: TRBD1; clone_size: .; v_call: TRBV3-1; cdr3_aa: CASSRPGQQPKIRTDTQYF; cdr3_nt: TGTGCCAGCAGTCGTCCGGGACAGCAACCCAAGATTCGCACAGATACGCAGTATTTT
cdr3_length: 15; j_call: TRBJ2-1; d_call: TRBD1; clone_size: .; v_call: TRBV7-2; cdr3_aa: CASSVTGTGGNEQFF; cdr3_nt: TGTGCCAGCAGCGTCACCGGGACAGGTGGCAATGAGCAGTTCTTC
cdr3_length: 15; j_call: TRBJ2-5; d_call: TRBD1; clone_size: .; v_call: TRBV5-1; cdr3_aa: CASRQDRGFQETQYF; cdr3_nt: TGCGCCAGCAGGCAGGACAGGGGATTTCAAGAGACCCAGTACTTC
cdr3_length: 13; j_call: TRBJ2-1; d_call: TRBD1; clone_size: .; v_call: TRBV10-3; cdr3_aa: CAIKDRDYNEQFF; cdr3_nt: TGTGCCATCAAGGACAGGGATTACAATGAGCAGTTCTTC
cdr3_length: 15; j_call: TRBJ2-3; d_call: .; clone_size: few; v_call: TRBV7-9; cdr3_aa: CASSFRRGITDTQYF; cdr3_nt: TGTGCCAGCAGCTTTAGGCGGGGAATCACAGATACGCAGTATTTT